This TCR beta chain was recorded in a study of blood T cell repertoires in COVID-19. The method was immunoSEQ multiplex PCR; TCRdb's version includes in-frame clones alone and lacks a portion of them. Of approximately 210,000 clones in the sample, approximately 81% were seen once. The CDR3 totals 16 residues. CDR1 and CDR2 from the germline V gene are SGHNT and YENEEA. J was trimmed by 5 bases and V by 1 base; bases with no gene match: 9. The sample taken for sequencing was PBMCs or T cells enriched from blood (not recorded which). The chain recombines TRBV11-3 with TRBJ2-5; 8 nucleotides agree with TRBD2. This receptor was obtained from a woman aged 50 to 60 with acute COVID-19. CDR3 bases: TGTGCCAGCAGCTTAGCTAAGCGGGGGCCGGGGGAGACCCAGTACTTC. Translating it yields CASSLAKRGPGETQYF.